The present entry profiles one T cell receptor (beta chain) with its context. Its cognate antigen has yet to be identified. Base quality data are lacking; no much larger clone is found one base away. The data were taken from a study of blood T cells in healthy people across ages (dated by TCRdb to between 2015 and 2017). Background for the entire study: In model experiments, template switching captured about one uniquely barcoded TCR beta cDNA molecule for every two T cells. The study measured age-related changes in TCR beta repertoire diversity using deep sequencing normalized with unique cDNA molecular identifiers. Four age groups were formed from the donors: young (average about 15 years), middle-aged (approximately 41), aged (about 62) and long-lived (around 82). To avoid experimental bias, donors of different ages were spread randomly across the sequencing lanes. The study analyzed two additional independent replicas of 1 million unique cDNA reads from the same blood draw for two donors, one aged 18 to 30 and one aged 80 or older.

Systemically healthy Caucasian individuals from Russia, 35 to 40 in total and aged about 6 to 95 years, were included as donors. Around 10 milliliters of peripheral blood were collected from each donor into EDTA-treated Vacutainer tubes. PBMCs were isolated by Ficoll-Paque density-gradient centrifugation, with at least 7 million obtained per sample. Trizol reagent was used to extract total RNA from PBMCs, with at least 6 micrograms per sample. Naive CD45RAhigh/CD27high T cell percentages were measured by flow cytometry on a PBMC aliquot from every donor. Study-level results and caveats: Bulk unsorted PBMC profiling prevented conclusive comparison of naive and antigen-experienced compartments. Estimates of total diversity based on one million sequenced T cells were regarded as lower bounds and as underestimates. A strong correlation was found between observed TCR beta diversity and the percentage of naive T cells measured by flow cytometry. Observed TCR beta diversity per million T cells fell roughly linearly with age, and a significant reduction was already apparent by age roughly 40. Compared with the aged group, the long-lived group had more naive CD4+ T cells, fewer expanded clones and increased TCR diversity, suggesting age selection. Because donor CMV infection status was unknown, age-related changes in expanded clonotypes were potentially confounded.

The library relied on 5' RACE. The sequencer listed for this sample is Illumina HiSeq 2500. A second roughly 6 to 11 cycle PCR used a sample-barcoded 5' primer and a J-beta primer mix. Each TCR beta cDNA molecule received a unique molecular identifier from a template-switch 5' adaptor carrying 12 random nucleotides. Each sample yielded at least 3 million CDR3-containing paired-end reads. All of the RNA was converted into first-strand cDNA using the Mint cDNA synthesis kit, with a TRBC-specific oligonucleotide serving as the primer. After uracil-DNA glycosylase treatment, a first 18-cycle PCR used universal primers M1SS and BC2_uni_R on all cDNA. Under the source paper's analysis protocol: Normalization of each sample was performed by random selection of 1 million high-quality reads, each carrying a distinct molecular identifier. Instead of being binned into consensus sequences, reads that shared molecular identifiers were thrown out. MiTCR, run with a Q25 quality threshold and the strictest error-elimination algorithm, handled CDR3 identification, clonotype clustering and error correction. Lower-bound total TCR beta diversity was estimated with a nonparametric unseen species model using Euler transformation. TCRdb trimmed public reads at Q25 via fastp, called clones via MiXCR and kept in-frame beta chains. Each CDR3 protein gets just one entry, which takes the most common genes and DNA from the rows behind it. The V and J calls were not made by the authors but by TCRdb's processing. Counted in this sample were about 670,000 distinct CDR3 sequences; 35% to 50% of them appeared once. The top ten constitute around 32% of the sample.

The clonotype was recovered from a man older than 75 in good health. The sample was blood.

The DNA sequence is given as TGTGCCAGCGGGACAGGTCTCTTCAATGGCTACACCTTC. This gives the protein CASGTGLFNGYTF. The V gene is TRBV11-2 and the J gene is TRBJ1-2; 8 middle bases align to TRBD1. CDR1 and CDR2 are read off the germline V gene as SGHAT and FQNNGV. The CDR3 spans 13 residues, from the cysteine through the phenylalanine. Only CDR3 DNA remains: 39 bases, in frame from the first base. The junction shows trimming of 8 bases on V and 6 bases on J, and the gene matches do not reach 8 bases of it. The entire variable domain, with the stretches around the CDR3 drawn from the reference TRBV11-2 and TRBJ1-2 proteins, is EAGVAQSPRYKIIEKRQSVAFWCNPISGHATLYWYQQILGQGPKLLIQFQNNGVVDDSQLPKDRFSAERLKGVDSTLKIQPAKLEDSAVYLCASGTGLFNGYTFGSGTRLTVV.